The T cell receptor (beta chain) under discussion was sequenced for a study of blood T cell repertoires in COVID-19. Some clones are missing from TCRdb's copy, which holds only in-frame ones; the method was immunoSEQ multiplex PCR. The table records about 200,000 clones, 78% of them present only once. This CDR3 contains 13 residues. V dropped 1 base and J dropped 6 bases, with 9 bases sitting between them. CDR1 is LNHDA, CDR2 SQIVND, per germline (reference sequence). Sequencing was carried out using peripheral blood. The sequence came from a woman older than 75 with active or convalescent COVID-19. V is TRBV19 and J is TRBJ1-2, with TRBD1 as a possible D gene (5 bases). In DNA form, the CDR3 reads TGTGCCAGTAGTATAGGGGGCCCGGATGGCTACACCTTC. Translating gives CASSIGGPDGYTF.